A single TCR beta chain is shown here with its context. The entry originates in a study of technical replicates of blood from four donors. V lost 6 bases, J lost 0 bases, and 12 bases lay in between. The germline V gene encodes CDR1 MDHEN and CDR2 SYDVKM. The CDR3 contains 15 residues. The protocol was immunoSEQ multiplex PCR, while the TCRdb copy is restricted to in-frame clones and leaves out a portion. Among more than 60,000 clones listed, 85% to 95% were seen once. The origin of this receptor is a human donor in good health. The chain links TRBV28 to TRBJ2-4; possibly TRBD2 for D (5 bases). The source material was T cells isolated from PBMCs. The CDR3 is CASSFRGLAKNIQYF. As DNA, the CDR3 is TGTGCCAGCAGCTTTCGCGGGCTAGCCAAAAACATTCAGTACTTC.